The clone carrying this TCR beta chain appeared many times. The antigen is undetermined. V lost 6 bases and J lost 0, with 21 bases in between. The CDR3 consists of 17 residues. CDR1 is MDHEN and CDR2 is SYDVKM in the germline V gene. This sample is part of a study of T-cell reconstitution after alpha-beta-depleted transplantation in children. A TCRbeta library incorporating unique molecular identifiers was prepared. TCRdb re-analysed the PCR reads in MiXCR, keeping a single row per CDR3 protein. This sample has 200,000 or so distinct CDR3 sequences, with 6.3% found just once. Findings and limits, study-wide: Reports say that about two months after transplant, the alpha-beta T cells came out of several hundred graft clones that had expanded. From surviving recipient T cells and thymic progenitors came the high day-60 TCRbeta diversity observed in some patients. Counts and diversity of T cells one year after transplant came mostly from newly produced T cells.

J is TRBJ2-7 and V is TRBV28; weak D call: TRBD1 (6 bases). This specimen consisted of PBMCs, obtained before TCRalphabeta/CD19-depleted stem cell transplant. The receptor was isolated from a girl less than two years old with combined immunodeficiency, due to receive a stem cell transplant. The CDR3 DNA follows: TGTGCCAGCAGCAGAACCACCAGGGGATCCCTCTCCTACGAGCAGTACTTC. Residues: CASSRTTRGSLSYEQYF.